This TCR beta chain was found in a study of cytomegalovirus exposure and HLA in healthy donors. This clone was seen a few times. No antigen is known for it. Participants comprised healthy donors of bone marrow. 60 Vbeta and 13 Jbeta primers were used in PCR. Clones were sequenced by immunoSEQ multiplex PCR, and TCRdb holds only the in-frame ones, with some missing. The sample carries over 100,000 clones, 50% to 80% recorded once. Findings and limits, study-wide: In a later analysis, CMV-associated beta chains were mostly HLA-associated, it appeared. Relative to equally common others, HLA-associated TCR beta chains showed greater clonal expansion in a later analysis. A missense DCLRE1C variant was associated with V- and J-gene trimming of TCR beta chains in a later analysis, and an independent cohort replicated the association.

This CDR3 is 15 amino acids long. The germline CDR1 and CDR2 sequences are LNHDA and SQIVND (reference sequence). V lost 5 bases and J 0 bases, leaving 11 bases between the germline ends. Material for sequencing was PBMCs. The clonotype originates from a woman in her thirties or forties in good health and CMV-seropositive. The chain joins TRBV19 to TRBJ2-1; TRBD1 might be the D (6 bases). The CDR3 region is CASSPGQSSYNEQFF. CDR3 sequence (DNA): TGTGCCAGTAGTCCCGGACAGAGCTCCTACAATGAGCAGTTCTTC.